This TCR beta chain was identified during a study of T cell responses to AZD1222 COVID-19 vaccine. Study results and limitations: Donor demographics were predominantly white British with a female majority; clonal diversity may be underestimated. Spike-specific TCR depth and breadth grew after two AZD1222 doses.

The CDR3 covers 14 residues. V trimming: 2 bases; J trimming: 6 bases; junction bases outside the gene matches: 3. Germline V lookup: CDR1 LNHNV, CDR2 YYDKDF (reference sequence). A remark on this clone: Its antigen is unknown.

Only in-frame clones appear in the TCRdb table, and some are missing; sequencing was by immunoSEQ multiplex PCR. Altogether 100,000 to 150,000 clones are present, roughly 90% being singletons, with the ten largest covering around 1.1%. This clonotype originated in an adult who received the AZD1222 COVID-19 vaccine. The chain joins TRBV15 to TRBJ1-2; 10 nucleotides align to TRBD1. Sequencing was performed on peripheral blood, taken 28 days after the second AZD1222 dose. In DNA form, the CDR3 reads TGTGCCACCAGCAGAACCGGGACAGGGGATGGCTACACCTTC. Encoded protein: CATSRTGTGDGYTF.